This is a list of T cell receptor beta chains from one sample in a study of PD-1 blockade in mismatch repair-deficient tumors. Sequenced by immunoSEQ multiplex PCR; TCRdb stores in-frame clones only, minus some. The sample carries approximately 25,000 clones, 75% to 85% recorded once. The sequencing used peripheral blood, collected 12 weeks after starting pembrolizumab. These receptors were obtained from an adult with mismatch repair-deficient cancer. Both conserved end residues are part of each CDR3. D genes are given only for firm matches. The size entry is marked missing in some rows and otherwise reads once, few, many or a size class.

J gene	CDR3 length	V gene	D gene	clone size	CDR3 protein	CDR3 DNA
TRBJ1-2	17	TRBV5-1	NA	NA	CASSLFVRQEAGGGYTF	TGCGCCAGCAGCTTGTTTGTTCGACAGGAAGCCGGGGGAGGCTACACCTTC
TRBJ2-1	17	TRBV4-3	TRBD2	NA	CASSQDPLAGPYNEQFF	TGCGCCAGCAGCCAAGATCCCCTAGCGGGACCGTACAATGAGCAGTTCTTC
TRBJ1-5	15	TRBV11-2	NA	medium-sized	CASSLDSGEGQPQHF	TGTGCCAGCAGCTTAGATTCAGGGGAAGGTCAGCCCCAGCATTTT
TRBJ2-6	16	TRBV27	NA	NA	CASSPRRASGANVLTF	TGTGCCAGCAGTCCCCGCCGTGCCTCTGGGGCCAACGTCCTGACTTTC
TRBJ1-4	21	TRBV7-7	NA	NA	CASSLEAGSLAPLSANEKLFF	TGTGCTAGCAGCTTAGAAGCCGGGAGTTTAGCGCCCTTGAGCGCTAATGAAAAACTGTTTTTT
TRBJ2-1	15	TRBV18	TRBD1	NA	CASSLRTGPNNEQFF	TGTGCCAGCTCACTTAGGACAGGCCCTAACAATGAGCAGTTCTTC
TRBJ2-1	22	TRBV19	TRBD2	NA	CASSSVRRTSGRAWWAYNEQFF	TGTGCCAGTAGTTCCGTTCGCCGGACTAGCGGGAGGGCCTGGTGGGCCTACAATGAGCAGTTCTTC
TRBJ1-2	12	TRBV30	TRBD1	few	CAWSGQGHGYTF	TGTGCCTGGAGTGGACAGGGTCATGGCTACACCTTC
TRBJ1-1	11	TRBV25-1	NA	NA	CASTFGVRAFF	TGTGCCTCCACATTCGGCGTTCGGGCTTTCTTT
TRBJ2-7	15	TRBV6-1	TRBD1	NA	CASSETGTLPYEQYF	TGTGCCAGCAGTGAGACAGGGACCCTCCCTTACGAGCAGTACTTC
TRBJ1-5	14	TRBV28	NA	NA	CASSLVGGDQPQHF	TGTGCCAGCAGTTTAGTGGGAGGGGATCAGCCCCAGCATTTT
TRBJ2-7	11	TRBV7-6	NA	NA	CASSPGYEQYF	TGTGCCAGCAGCCCCGGTTACGAGCAGTACTTC
TRBJ2-3	11	TRBV20-1	NA	NA	CSARSQATQYF	TGCAGTGCTAGGAGTCAGGCCACGCAGTATTTT
TRBJ2-1	15	TRBV5-1	TRBD1	NA	CASSSGQGSYNEQFF	TGCGCCAGCAGCTCCGGACAGGGGTCGTATAATGAGCAGTTCTTC
TRBJ2-5	15	TRBV15	NA	NA	CATSRDLGYQETQYF	TGTGCCACCAGCAGAGATCTGGGGTACCAAGAGACCCAGTACTTC
TRBJ2-7	18	TRBV28	NA	NA	CASSGYQPGRQHYYEQYF	TGTGCCAGCAGCGGATATCAGCCAGGACGGCAGCATTACTACGAGCAGTACTTC